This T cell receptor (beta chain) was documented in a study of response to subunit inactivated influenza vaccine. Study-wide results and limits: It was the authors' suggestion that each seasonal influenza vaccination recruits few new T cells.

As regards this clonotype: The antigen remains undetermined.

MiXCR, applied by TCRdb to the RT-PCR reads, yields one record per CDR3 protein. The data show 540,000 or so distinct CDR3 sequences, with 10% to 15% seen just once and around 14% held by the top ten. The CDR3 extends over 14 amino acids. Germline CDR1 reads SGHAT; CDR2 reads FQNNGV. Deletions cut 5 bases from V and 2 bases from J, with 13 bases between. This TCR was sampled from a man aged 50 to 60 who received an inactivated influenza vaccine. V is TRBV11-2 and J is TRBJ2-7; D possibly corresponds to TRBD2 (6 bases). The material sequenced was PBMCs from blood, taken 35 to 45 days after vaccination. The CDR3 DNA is TGTGCCAGCAGCCAAGGGAGGACCCCCTACGAGCAGTACTTC. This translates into CASSQGRTPYEQYF.